Presented here are 31 T cell receptor beta chains from one specimen sequenced in a study of blood T cell repertoires in COVID-19. Sequenced by immunoSEQ multiplex PCR; TCRdb stores in-frame clones only, minus some. The sample has roughly 150,000 clones; 75% to 90% are singletons. The sequenced sample consisted of peripheral blood. The receptors were sampled from a man aged 60 to 75 with active or convalescent COVID-19.

This chain connects TRBV2 to TRBJ1-6; possible D gene TRBD1, 5 bases. Trimming left V 3 bases short and J 9 bases short, with 15 bases between. Per the germline V gene, CDR1 is SNHLY and CDR2 is FYNNEI. The CDR3 loop spans 15 amino acids. CDR3 DNA sequence: TGTGCCAGCAGTGATCCAGGGAATCTCGGTTCACCCCTCCACTTT. Amino acid sequence: CASSDPGNLGSPLHF.

The chain joins TRBV11-2 to TRBJ2-3; D uncertain. The V gene lost 3 bases and the J gene lost 0 bases, with 7 bases spanning the gap. This CDR3 is 14 amino acids long. The germline gives CDR1 SGHAT, CDR2 FQNNGV. The CDR3 loop is CASSFFLSTDTQYF. The CDR3 region has the DNA TGTGCCAGCAGCTTTTTCCTGAGCACAGATACGCAGTATTTT.

This CDR3 is CASSLSAYRDRLYEQYF. Here the CDR3 DNA reads TGTGCCAGCAGTTTATCTGCATACCGGGACAGACTCTACGAGCAGTACTTC. The V gene is TRBV27, the J gene TRBJ2-7, with 7 nucleotides matching TRBD1. CDR3 length equals 17 residues. CDR1 MNHEY and CDR2 SMNVEV come from the germline V gene (reference sequence). V dropped 0 bases and J dropped 3; count of bases not matched to a gene: 11.

The chain combines TRBV18 with TRBJ1-1, with 9 bases identical to TRBD1. The trim removed 7 bases at V and 5 bases at J, leaving 5 bases unmatched. CDR1 and CDR2 (germline): KGHSH, LQKENI. The CDR3 is 13 residues long. CDR3 region: CASLGQGRTEAFF. The DNA for the CDR3 is TGTGCCAGCTTGGGACAGGGTAGGACTGAAGCTTTCTTT.

The chain uses TRBV12-3 or TRBV12-4 and TRBJ2-3; D ambiguous. CDR3 length: 12 amino acids. With 6 bases removed from V and 0 bases from J, the gap between germline ends came to 4 bases. DNA of the CDR3: TGTGCCAGCAGGGCCAGCACAGATACGCAGTATTTT. Translated: CASRASTDTQYF.

The gene calls are TRBV4-3 and TRBJ2-3, with 16 bases that match TRBD2. V was clipped by 1 base and J by 6 bases; unmatched bases: 7. Germline V lookup: CDR1 LGHNA, CDR2 YSLEER. This CDR3 is 18 amino acids long. For the CDR3, the DNA is TGCGCCAGCAGCCAAGGGCCCGGGACTAGCGGGGGGGCGGATACGCAGTATTTT. It translates to CASSQGPGTSGGADTQYF.

The V call is TRBV19, the J call TRBJ1-2; 9 bases fit TRBD1. This CDR3 is 16 amino acids long. Germline CDR1 is LNHDA and CDR2 is SQIVND (reference sequence). V was pared by 4 bases and J by 3 bases, with 9 bases of the junction left unmatched. The CDR3 loop reads CASSTSGTGKDYGYTF. Here the CDR3 DNA reads TGTGCCAGTAGTACCTCCGGGACAGGGAAGGACTATGGCTACACCTTC.

This rearrangement joins TRBV6-5 to TRBJ1-2; the match to TRBD1 covers 11 bases. In germline, CDR1 is MNHEY, CDR2 SVGAGI. The CDR3 contains 16 residues. V was pared by 0 bases and J by 4 bases, with 4 bases of the junction left unmatched. CDR3 sequence reads: CASSYSAGQGGYGYTF. In DNA, the CDR3 is TGTGCCAGCAGTTACTCTGCGGGACAGGGGGGCTATGGCTACACCTTC.

CDR3 amino acids: CASRIKRSFNTEAFF. The CDR3 nucleotides are TGTGCCAGCAGAATTAAACGGTCATTTAACACTGAAGCTTTCTTT. J is TRBJ1-1 and V is TRBV7-9; D not certain. The CDR3 has 15 amino acids. V was shortened by 6 bases and J by 2 bases, with 16 bases between the two germline ends. Germline CDR1 reads SEHNR; CDR2 reads FQNEAQ (reference sequence).

The chain has TRBV27 and TRBJ2-1; D gene unclear. V lost 6 bases to trimming and J lost 1 base, with 16 bases between them. The length of the CDR3 is 16 residues. Germline V gene sequence: CDR1 MNHEY, CDR2 SMNVEV (reference sequence). In DNA, the CDR3 is TGTGCCAGCAGCCCGGCCCCAGCGCCTTCCTACAATGAGCAGTTCTTC. This encodes CASSPAPAPSYNEQFF.

The CDR3 DNA follows: TGTGCCAGCATTAAAACAGGGGGAGACCAGCCCCAGCATTTT. Its translation is CASIKTGGDQPQHF. The V and J genes are TRBV28 and TRBJ1-5, with 8 bases aligning to TRBD1. J was trimmed by 7 bases and V by 7 bases; bases with no gene match: 9. The CDR3 covers 14 residues. Per germline, CDR1 MDHEN and CDR2 SYDVKM.

The V gene is TRBV3-1 (or the pseudogene TRBV3-2), the J gene TRBJ1-6; D call uncertain. Germline CDR1 is LGHDT and CDR2 is YNNKEL (reference sequence). The CDR3 sequence is 14 residues long. Trimming took 1 base from V and 6 from J, leaving 7 bases between them. The CDR3 loop reads CASSQVRGNSPLHF. Written as DNA, the CDR3 is TGTGCCAGCAGCCAAGTACGAGGTAATTCACCCCTCCACTTT.

This rearrangement joins TRBV21-1 to TRBJ2-5; TRBD1 is taken as the D call from the table, unchecked against the DNA. TRBV21-1 is a documented pseudogene. The CDR3 runs 16 residues. CDR3 sequence reads: CASSNGTGGIGETQYF. The CDR3 DNA is TGTGCCAGCAGCAACGGGACAGGGGGCATCGGGGAGACCCAGTACTTC.

This sequence joins TRBV5-6 and TRBJ2-7; 8 bases map to TRBD1. Germline CDR1 is SGHDT and CDR2 is YYEEEE. The V gene end was trimmed by 4 bases and the J gene end by 3 bases; junction bases not matched to a gene: 3. This CDR3 is 13 amino acids long. In DNA, the CDR3 is TGTGCCAGCAGCACGGACAGGGTCTACGAGCAGTACTTC. Protein sequence: CASSTDRVYEQYF.

This clone was recorded once. The CDR3 protein is CASRPRTGGNSPLHF. Here the CDR3 DNA reads TGTGCCAGCAGACCCCGGACAGGGGGTAATTCACCCCTCCACTTT. V usage is TRBV3-1 (or the pseudogene TRBV3-2) and J usage is TRBJ1-6; 10 nucleotides agree with TRBD1. CDR3 size: 15 residues. Losses at the gene ends were 6 bases for V and 6 bases for J; bases not matched to a gene: 5. Germline lookup yields CDR1 LGHDT and CDR2 YNNKEL (reference sequence).

The chain is built from TRBV15 and TRBJ2-7, with 11 bases identical to TRBD1. J was trimmed by 5 bases and V by 1 base; bases with no gene match: 13. This CDR3 spans 18 amino acids. CDR1 and CDR2 from the germline V gene are LNHNV and YYDKDF (reference sequence). The CDR3 DNA sequence: TGTGCCACCAGCAGAGTTTTACCCTGGACAGGGGGCTTGCACGAGCAGTACTTC. It encodes CATSRVLPWTGGLHEQYF.

V gene TRBV27 combines with J gene TRBJ2-1; no firm D call. With 3 bases removed from V and 1 base from J, the gap between germline ends came to 7 bases. The CDR3 is made up of 14 amino acids. CDR1 and CDR2 (germline): MNHEY, SMNVEV (reference sequence). In DNA, the CDR3 is TGTGCCAGCAGTTTCACACGATCCTACAATGAGCAGTTCTTC. As protein: CASSFTRSYNEQFF.

This clone was seen a handful of times. V usage is TRBV6-6 and J usage is TRBJ2-2; TRBD2 matches at 9 bases. Germline CDR1 reads MNHNY; CDR2 reads SVGAGI (reference sequence). Trimming cost V 2 bases and J 5 bases; bases outside gene matches: 6. The CDR3 contains 16 residues. Here the CDR3 DNA reads TGTGCCAGCAGTTACGAGGCTAGCGGGAATACCGGGGAGCTGTTTTTT. Its protein is CASSYEASGNTGELFF.

J is TRBJ1-2 and V is TRBV7-3; 11 bases match TRBD1. The trim removed 5 bases at V and 3 bases at J, leaving 2 bases unmatched. This CDR3 is built from 14 residues. Germline values: CDR1 SGHTA, CDR2 FQGTGA. The CDR3, as DNA: TGTGCCAGCAGCCGGACAGGGGGCGACTATGGCTACACCTTC. Amino acids: CASSRTGGDYGYTF.

The chain carries TRBV7-9 and TRBJ2-1, with a tentative D call TRBD1 (7 bases). The germline V gene encodes CDR1 SEHNR and CDR2 FQNEAQ (reference sequence). CDR3 length equals 13 residues. The V gene lost 5 bases and the J gene lost 10 bases, with 15 bases spanning the gap. This CDR3 is CASSQGGRFEQFF. As DNA, the CDR3 is TGTGCCAGCAGCCAGGGGGGTCGATTCGAGCAGTTCTTC.

This chain connects TRBV6-5 to TRBJ1-1, with no clear D. The CDR3 has 14 residues. Germline values: CDR1 MNHEY, CDR2 SVGAGI. V was clipped by 5 bases and J by 8 bases, with 18 bases between them. The CDR3 sequence: CASSKWGGETEAFF. The CDR3 DNA follows: TGTGCCAGCAGTAAATGGGGTGGGGAGACCGAAGCTTTCTTT.

This sequence joins TRBV29-1 and TRBJ2-7; 8 nucleotides align to TRBD1. The CDR3 totals 14 residues. V shed 5 bases and J 7 bases; nucleotides not matched to a gene: 13. The germline gives CDR1 SQVTM, CDR2 ANQGSEA. This CDR3 reads CSVTPRTGSYEQYF. CDR3 DNA: TGCAGCGTTACCCCCCGGACAGGGAGTTATGAGCAGTACTTC.

V is TRBV5-4 and J is TRBJ1-1; D is ambiguous. Trimming took off 6 bases at V and 0 bases at J, with 12 bases between the two ends. The CDR3 spans 14 residues. Germline V gene data show CDR1 as SGHNT and CDR2 as YYREEE (reference sequence). In DNA form, the CDR3 reads TGTGCCAGCACGGTGGGAGGCATGAACACTGAAGCTTTCTTT. This encodes CASTVGGMNTEAFF.

The V call is TRBV19, the J call TRBJ2-5; TRBD1 matches 8 bases. With 7 bases clipped from V and 0 bases from J, the junction kept 4 bases outside the gene matches. Germline V gene data show CDR1 as LNHDA and CDR2 as SQIVND (reference sequence). This CDR3 has 14 amino acids. The chain's CDR3 is CASTTGGHQETQYF. In DNA, the CDR3 is TGTGCCAGTACAACAGGGGGGCACCAAGAGACCCAGTACTTC.

Only a few counts were recorded for this clone. The V call is TRBV12-3 or TRBV12-4, the J call TRBJ1-1; unclear D gene. This CDR3 spans 13 amino acids. The germline V and J ends were trimmed by 3 bases and 5 bases, with 10 bases remaining between them. CDR3 amino acids: CASSFGSGTEAFF. The CDR3 nucleotides read TGTGCCAGCAGTTTTGGTTCGGGGACTGAAGCTTTCTTT.

CDR3 protein: CSAWTANTEAFF. In nucleotides, the CDR3 is TGCAGCGCCTGGACAGCGAACACTGAAGCTTTCTTT. This chain uses TRBV29-1 with TRBJ1-1; possibly TRBD1 for D (6 bases). The CDR3 spans 12 residues. Germline V gene sequence: CDR1 SQVTM, CDR2 ANQGSEA. The germline V and J ends were trimmed by 7 bases and 1 base, with 10 bases remaining between them. The whole variable domain, filled in from reference TRBV29-1 and TRBJ1-1, reads SAVISQKPSRDICQRGTSLTIQCQVDSQVTMMFWYRQQPGQSLTLIATANQGSEATYESGFVIDKFPISRPNLTFSTLTVSNMSPEDSSIYLCSAWTANTEAFFGQGTRLTVV.

The V call is TRBV5-1, the J call TRBJ2-5; possibly TRBD2 for D (7 bases). The CDR3 extends over 15 amino acids. The germline V gene encodes CDR1 SGHRS and CDR2 YFSETQ. The V gene lost 5 bases and the J gene lost 4 bases, with 18 bases spanning the gap. The CDR3 loop is CASSPGGGAGETQYF. CDR3 nucleotides: TGCGCCAGCAGTCCAGGTGGGGGGGCTGGAGAGACCCAGTACTTC.

With regard to this clone: Other DNA sequences within the sample encode an identical CDR3. The rearrangement links TRBV24-1 to TRBJ2-7; D is possibly TRBD2 (6 bases). Trimming left V 3 bases short and J 0 bases short, with 11 bases between. From germline, CDR1 is KGHDR and CDR2 SFDVKD. The CDR3 has 15 amino acids. In DNA, the CDR3 is TGTGCCACCAGTGATGGTGGAGGGAGCTCCTACGAGCAGTACTTC. It yields the protein CATSDGGGSSYEQYF.

The chain joins TRBV5-4 to TRBJ2-2; no firm D call. Germline CDR1 is SGHNT and CDR2 is YYREEE (reference sequence). V lost 4 bases to trimming and J lost 0 bases, with 16 bases between them. The CDR3 is 17 residues long. The chain's CDR3 is CASSALQVYTNTGELFF. The CDR3 nucleotides are TGTGCCAGCAGCGCGTTGCAAGTCTATACGAACACCGGGGAGCTGTTTTTT.

V usage is TRBV28 and J usage is TRBJ1-5, with D possibly TRBD1 on 6 matching bases. V lost 6 bases and J 0 bases, leaving 27 bases between the germline ends. From germline, CDR1 is MDHEN and CDR2 SYDVKM. The CDR3 spans 20 residues. This CDR3 reads CASSRKGQGFFDYSNQPQHF. CDR3 bases: TGTGCCAGCAGCCGGAAGGGGCAGGGGTTTTTCGACTATAGCAATCAGCCCCAGCATTTT.

The CDR3: CASSQDQRQGMGYTF. In DNA, the CDR3 is TGCGCCAGCAGCCAAGATCAGAGACAGGGAATGGGCTACACCTTC. This chain links TRBV4-1 with TRBJ1-2, with TRBD1 matching 7 bases. CDR1 is MGHRA and CDR2 is YSYEKL in the germline V gene. This CDR3 has 15 amino acids. Losses at the gene ends were 0 bases for V and 8 bases for J; bases not matched to a gene: 9.